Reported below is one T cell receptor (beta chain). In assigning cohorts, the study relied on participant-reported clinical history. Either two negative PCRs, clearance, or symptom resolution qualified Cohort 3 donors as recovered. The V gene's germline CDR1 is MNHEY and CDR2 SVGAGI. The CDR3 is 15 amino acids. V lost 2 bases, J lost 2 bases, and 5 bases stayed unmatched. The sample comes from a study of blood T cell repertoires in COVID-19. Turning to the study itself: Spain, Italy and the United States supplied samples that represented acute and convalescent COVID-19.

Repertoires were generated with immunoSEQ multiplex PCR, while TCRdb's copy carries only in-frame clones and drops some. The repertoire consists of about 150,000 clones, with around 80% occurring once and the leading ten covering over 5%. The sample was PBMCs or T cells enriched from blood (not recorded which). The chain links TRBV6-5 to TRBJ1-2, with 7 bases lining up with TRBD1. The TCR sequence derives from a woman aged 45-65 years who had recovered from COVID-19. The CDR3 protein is CASSYLDRWNYGYTF. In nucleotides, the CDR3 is TGTGCCAGCAGTTACCTGGACAGGTGGAACTATGGCTACACCTTC.